The 31 T cell receptor beta chains given below trace back to one sample, sequenced in a study of blood T cell repertoires in COVID-19. Here immunoSEQ multiplex PCR was the method, and the copy in TCRdb shows in-frame clones only, minus some. The table lists about 34,000 clones, around 80% of them singletons. The specimen was peripheral blood. The receptors stem from a man older than 75 with acute or convalescent COVID-19.

The rearrangement joins TRBV2 to TRBJ2-7, with 8 bases that match TRBD2. CDR1 and CDR2 from the germline V gene are SNHLY and FYNNEI. The trim removed 3 bases at V and 2 bases at J, leaving 6 bases unmatched. The CDR3 consists of 15 residues. CDR3 protein: CASSDSGGVTYEQYF. The CDR3 DNA sequence: TGTGCCAGCAGTGATTCGGGGGGGGTAACCTACGAGCAGTACTTC. The whole variable domain, filled in from reference TRBV2 and TRBJ2-7, reads EPEVTQTPSHQVTQMGQEVILRCVPISNHLYFYWYRQILGQKVEFLVSFYNNEISEKSEIFDDQFSVERPDGSNFTLKIRSTKLEDSAMYFCASSDSGGVTYEQYFGPGTRLTVT.

The chain has TRBV7-3 and TRBJ1-6; D possibly corresponds to TRBD1 (6 bases). Per germline, CDR1 SGHTA and CDR2 FQGTGA. The CDR3 spans 15 residues. V lost 4 bases and J 10 bases, leaving 17 bases between the germline ends. DNA of the CDR3: TGTGCCAGCAGCTCCACAGGGTTCGGAGGCTCACCCCTCCACTTT. As protein: CASSSTGFGGSPLHF.

The chain is built from TRBV3-1 (or the pseudogene TRBV3-2) and TRBJ2-2; 14 nucleotides match TRBD2. The CDR3 contains 18 residues. The germline CDR1 and CDR2 sequences are LGHDT and YNNKEL (reference sequence). Germline trimming cut 4 bases from V and 7 bases from J; bases unmatched to any gene: 11. The CDR3 here is CASSRTGTSGSSGGELFF. The CDR3 DNA follows: TGTGCCAGCAGCCGAACCGGGACTAGCGGGAGTTCGGGCGGGGAGCTGTTTTTT.

This chain connects TRBV20-1 to TRBJ2-3; perhaps TRBD2 as D (6 bases). Germline CDR1 is DFQATT and CDR2 is SNEGSKA (reference sequence). V lost 3 bases, J lost 1 base, and 11 bases lay in between. This CDR3 contains 14 residues. The CDR3 loop is CSASAGGGTDTQYF. CDR3 in DNA: TGCAGTGCTAGTGCCGGCGGGGGCACAGATACGCAGTATTTT.

The J gene is TRBJ1-1, the V gene TRBV5-4; D might be TRBD1 (6 bases). The CDR3 sequence is 12 residues long. CDR1 is SGHNT, CDR2 YYREEE, per germline (reference sequence). The ends were cut back, 5 bases at V and 6 bases at J, with 11 bases in the middle. In nucleotides, the CDR3 is TGTGCCAGCAGACCACAGGGACCTGAAGCTTTCTTT. Its translation: CASRPQGPEAFF.

This sequence joins TRBV4-3 and TRBJ1-6; the D gene is possibly TRBD1 (6 bases). Germline V gives CDR1 LGHNA, CDR2 YSLEER. V lost 4 bases and J 9 bases, leaving 13 bases between the germline ends. The CDR3 is 14 residues long. The CDR3 nucleotides read TGCGCCAGCAGCCGGACAGCGAATAGTTCACCCCTCCACTTT. Translation: CASSRTANSSPLHF.

The chain uses TRBV9 and TRBJ2-7; D not resolved. V shed 3 bases and J shed 7 bases, with 17 bases lying between them. CDR1 and CDR2 from the germline V gene are SGDLS and YYNGEE. This CDR3 spans 14 amino acids. The chain's CDR3 is CASSGSSLFTEQYF. The CDR3 DNA sequence: TGTGCCAGCAGCGGGAGTTCGCTTTTTACAGAGCAGTACTTC. Together with reference TRBV9 and TRBJ2-7, the CDR3 gives the full variable domain: DSGVTQTPKHLITATGQRVTLRCSPRSGDLSVYWYQQSLDQGLQFLIQYYNGEERAKGNILERFSAQQFPDLHSELNLSSLELGDSALYFCASSGSSLFTEQYFGPGTRLTVT.

V usage is TRBV5-4 and J usage is TRBJ2-5, with a possible D match to TRBD2 (5 bases). The CDR3 spans 15 residues. Germline V gives CDR1 SGHNT, CDR2 YYREEE (reference sequence). V lost 0 bases and J 5 bases, leaving 14 bases between the germline ends. CDR3 nucleotide sequence: TGTGCCAGCAGCTTGGAGCGCACTCCGGGGGAGACCCAGTACTTC. Its protein product is CASSLERTPGETQYF.

The chain has TRBV11-3 and TRBJ2-1; TRBD2 aligns across 15 bases. Germline CDR1 SGHNT, CDR2 YENEEA. J gave up 9 bases and V 5 bases, and 8 bases lay outside the gene matches. The CDR3 consists of 16 residues. CDR3 DNA: TGTGCCAGCAGCCAGGGACTAGCGGGAGGTGGAACTGAGCAGTTCTTC. This codes for CASSQGLAGGGTEQFF.

This clone was counted many times. The chain uses TRBV2 and TRBJ2-2; TRBD2 aligns across 8 bases. Per germline, CDR1 SNHLY and CDR2 FYNNEI. The CDR3 has 15 residues. Germline trimming cut 4 bases from V and 1 base from J; bases unmatched to any gene: 2. CDR3 protein: CASSGTSQNTGELFF. CDR3 in DNA: TGTGCCAGCAGTGGGACTAGCCAGAACACCGGGGAGCTGTTTTTT.

The rearrangement links TRBV19 to TRBJ2-7; 8 nucleotides align to TRBD1. This CDR3 region has 12 residues. The V gene end was trimmed by 5 bases and the J gene end by 6 bases; junction bases not matched to a gene: 3. Germline CDR1 is LNHDA and CDR2 is SQIVND (reference sequence). CDR3 nucleotides: TGTGCCAGTAGTCCAGGGGGCGCCGAGCAGTACTTC. Its translation: CASSPGGAEQYF.

The genes are TRBV7-2 and TRBJ2-2; D is perhaps TRBD2 (5 bases). V lost 5 bases and J lost 6, with 16 bases in between. Germline loops: CDR1 SGHTA, CDR2 FQGNSA. The CDR3 sequence is 15 residues long. Here the CDR3 reads CASSPQAVEAGELFF. CDR3 nucleotide sequence: TGTGCCAGCAGCCCACAAGCGGTCGAGGCCGGGGAGCTGTTTTTT.

This chain connects TRBV4-1 to TRBJ2-1; TRBD2 matches at 9 bases. V dropped 0 bases and J dropped 10; count of bases not matched to a gene: 10. Germline V CDR1 and CDR2: MGHRA, YSYEKL. The CDR3 length is 16 residues. In nucleotides, the CDR3 is TGCGCCAGCAGCCAAGATCGTCTAGCGGGGATGTTAGAGCAGTTCTTC. It is translated as CASSQDRLAGMLEQFF.

V is TRBV11-2 and J is TRBJ2-3; the match to TRBD1 covers 9 bases. The trim removed 6 bases at V and 0 bases at J, leaving 7 bases unmatched. This CDR3 has 16 amino acids. Germline CDR1 is SGHAT and CDR2 is FQNNGV. In DNA form, the CDR3 reads TGTGCCAGCAGGGGCGCCGGGACAGGGAGCACAGATACGCAGTATTTT. It codes for CASRGAGTGSTDTQYF.

This sequence joins TRBV13 and TRBJ1-6, with D perhaps matching TRBD1 (6 bases). The CDR3 length is 17 residues. V gave up 5 bases and J gave up 0 bases, with 14 bases separating them. Looked up from germline, CDR1 is PRHDT and CDR2 is FYEKMQ (reference sequence). The CDR3 loop is CASSHKGESSYNSPLHF. DNA of the CDR3: TGTGCCAGCAGCCACAAGGGGGAGAGCTCCTATAATTCACCCCTCCACTTT.

J is TRBJ2-1 and V is TRBV15; 11 nucleotides line up with TRBD2. Germline V gives CDR1 LNHNV, CDR2 YYDKDF (reference sequence). This CDR3 is 14 amino acids long. The trim removed 4 bases at V and 7 bases at J, leaving 3 bases unmatched. The CDR3 coding sequence is TGTGCCACCAGCACGACTAGCGGGGTGAATGAGCAGTTCTTC. This translates into CATSTTSGVNEQFF.

The chain employs TRBV6-5 and TRBJ1-2, with D maybe TRBD1 (5 bases). V was trimmed by 6 bases and J by 8 bases, leaving 16 bases between them. Per germline, CDR1 MNHEY and CDR2 SVGAGI. This CDR3 has 13 amino acids. This CDR3 is CASRTGPRQGYTF. In DNA, the CDR3 is TGTGCCAGCAGAACCGGGCCCAGACAGGGCTACACCTTC.

V usage is TRBV19 and J usage is TRBJ1-2, with 8 bases identical to TRBD1. The CDR3 has 13 residues. The trim removed 2 bases at V and 7 bases at J, leaving 3 bases unmatched. Germline CDR1 reads LNHDA; CDR2 reads SQIVND (reference sequence). The CDR3 DNA is TGTGCCAGTAGTATACAGGGGGCTTCTGGCTACACCTTC. This sequence encodes CASSIQGASGYTF.

The rearrangement joins TRBV7-3 to TRBJ2-5; TRBD2 aligns across 10 bases. Germline V CDR1 and CDR2: SGHTA, FQGTGA. The CDR3 runs to 14 residues. V dropped 5 bases and J dropped 4; count of bases not matched to a gene: 4. For the CDR3, the DNA is TGTGCCAGCAGCCCAACTAGCGGGGTAGAGACCCAGTACTTC. Translation gives CASSPTSGVETQYF.

This clone has only one observation. This rearrangement joins TRBV3-1 (or the pseudogene TRBV3-2) to TRBJ1-5; D is undetermined. The CDR3 runs to 14 residues. Germline CDR1 LGHDT, CDR2 YNNKEL (reference sequence). Trimming shortened V by 4 bases and J by 2 bases, and 9 bases separated the two germline ends. The CDR3, as DNA: TGTGCCAGCAGCCCCTCAGGCGGCAATCAGCCCCAGCATTTT. Its protein product is CASSPSGGNQPQHF.

The gene calls are TRBV6-2 or TRBV6-3 and TRBJ2-3; the match to TRBD2 covers 14 bases. The CDR3 spans 16 residues. Trimming cost V 2 bases and J 3 bases; bases outside gene matches: 1. Per the germline V gene, CDR1 is MNHEY and CDR2 is SVGEGT. CDR3 amino acids: CASSYGTSGGTDTQYF. The CDR3 DNA reads TGTGCCAGCAGTTACGGGACTAGCGGGGGAACAGATACGCAGTATTTT.

This clone was recorded only once. The rearrangement joins TRBV5-1 to TRBJ1-2, with TRBD1 identical over 8 bases. The CDR3 covers 14 residues. V lost 0 bases, J lost 5 bases, and 3 bases stayed unmatched. Germline CDR1 SGHRS, CDR2 YFSETQ. Written as DNA, the CDR3 is TGCGCCAGCAGCTTGGCGGGACAGGAGTATGGCTACACCTTC. Protein: CASSLAGQEYGYTF.

The chain is built from TRBV29-1 and TRBJ2-1, with D perhaps matching TRBD1 (6 bases). The CDR3 is made up of 13 amino acids. V dropped 6 bases and J dropped 9 bases, with 18 bases sitting between them. Germline assignment: CDR1 SQVTM and CDR2 ANQGSEA. CDR3 protein: CSVPDWGLSEQFF. CDR3 DNA sequence: TGCAGCGTCCCCGATTGGGGGCTCAGTGAGCAGTTCTTC.

In nucleotides, the CDR3 is TGTGCCAGCAGCTTAGATAGTGGCGGTGAAGCTTTCTTT. This encodes CASSLDSGGEAFF. V gene TRBV7-3 combines with J gene TRBJ1-1; no firm D call. The V gene lost 2 bases and the J gene lost 7 bases, with 11 bases spanning the gap. The germline V gene has CDR1 SGHTA and CDR2 FQGTGA. This CDR3 comprises 13 residues.

The chain links TRBV6-2 or TRBV6-3 to TRBJ2-1; 8 bases line up with TRBD1. Germline loops: CDR1 MNHEY, CDR2 SVGEGT. V was pared by 7 bases and J by 4 bases, with 6 bases of the junction left unmatched. The CDR3 is made up of 14 amino acids. CDR3: CASTPQGAYNEQFF. Written as DNA, the CDR3 is TGTGCCAGCACCCCCCAGGGGGCATACAATGAGCAGTTCTTC.

The genes are TRBV5-5 and TRBJ2-1; TRBD2 matches at 16 bases. The CDR3 totals 18 residues. CDR1 is SGHKS and CDR2 is YYEKEE in the germline V gene (reference sequence). V trimming: 4 bases; J trimming: 0 bases; junction bases outside the gene matches: 4. CDR3 in DNA: TGTGCCAGCAGCGGGACTAGCGGGGGGGCCCGCTCCTACAATGAGCAGTTCTTC. Its translation is CASSGTSGGARSYNEQFF. Filled out from reference TRBV5-5 and TRBJ2-1, the complete variable domain reads DAGVTQSPTHLIKTRGQQVTLRCSPISGHKSVSWYQQVLGQGPQFIFQYYEKEERGRGNFPDRFSARQFPNYSSELNVNALLLGDSALYLCASSGTSGGARSYNEQFFGPGTRLTVL.

This clone has only a few counts. This chain uses TRBV2 with TRBJ2-5, with TRBD2 identical over 8 bases. V dropped 4 bases and J dropped 5; count of bases not matched to a gene: 12. The CDR3 length is 16 residues. Per the germline V gene, CDR1 is SNHLY and CDR2 is FYNNEI. The CDR3 nucleotides are TGTGCCAGCAGTGGGGTTTTAGCGGGGAGGGGGGAGACCCAGTACTTC. It specifies CASSGVLAGRGETQYF.

The rearrangement links TRBV10-3 to TRBJ2-7, with 7 bases that match TRBD2. Germline assignment: CDR1 ENHRY and CDR2 SYGVKD. This CDR3 comprises 13 residues. The V gene end was trimmed by 4 bases and the J gene end by 1 base; junction bases not matched to a gene: 1. CDR3 DNA sequence: TGTGCCATCAGTGGGGAGGGTTCCTACGAGCAGTACTTC. This gives the protein CAISGEGSYEQYF.

The chain employs TRBV5-5 and TRBJ2-1, with 7 bases identical to TRBD1. After removal of 3 bases from V and 10 bases from J, the junction contained 10 bases not matched to a gene. The CDR3 runs 14 residues. CDR1 SGHKS and CDR2 YYEKEE come from the germline V gene (reference sequence). The CDR3 sequence: CASSWGQSTGEQFF. The CDR3 nucleotides are TGTGCCAGCAGCTGGGGACAGTCAACCGGCGAGCAGTTCTTC.

This chain uses TRBV6-5 with TRBJ1-4; D not resolved. V was pared by 0 bases and J by 0 bases, with 8 bases between. Germline-derived CDR1 and CDR2 are MNHEY and SVGAGI. The CDR3 length is 16 residues. CDR3 amino acids: CASSYSQIPTNEKLFF. CDR3 nucleotide sequence: TGTGCCAGCAGTTACTCGCAGATTCCAACTAATGAAAAACTGTTTTTT.

The V and J genes are TRBV23-1 and TRBJ2-1, with TRBD1 matching 7 bases. TRBV23-1 is filed as an ORF, its function uncertain. V shed 7 bases and J 3 bases; nucleotides not matched to a gene: 3. The CDR3 is made up of 13 amino acids. DNA for the CDR3: TGCGCCAGCATGGGACAGAACTACAATGAGCAGTTCTTC. It is translated as CASMGQNYNEQFF.